This T cell receptor beta chain was retrieved from a study of blood T cell repertoires in COVID-19. Study information: From T cells, B-cell-depleted T cells, or PBMCs came the material, which was cDNA or gDNA.

The protocol was immunoSEQ multiplex PCR, while the TCRdb copy is restricted to in-frame clones and leaves out a portion. The sample has about 150,000 clones, about 90% seen once. Germline V CDR1 and CDR2: PRHDT, FYEKMQ (reference sequence). With V trimmed by 0 bases and J by 0 bases, 13 bases remained unmatched. This CDR3 spans 20 amino acids. The J gene is TRBJ2-3, the V gene TRBV13; TRBD2 agrees at 9 bases. The source is a man in his fifties with acute or convalescent COVID-19. The sequenced material came from peripheral blood. DNA of the CDR3: TGTGCCAGCAGCTTAGGCCTGGGTAGCGGGGGCCCTTATAGCACAGATACGCAGTATTTT. Translated: CASSLGLGSGGPYSTDTQYF.